This TCR beta chain was captured in a study of T cell responses to AZD1222 COVID-19 vaccine. The assay was immunoSEQ multiplex PCR, and TCRdb's table has in-frame clones only and misses some. The sample shows 90,000 to 130,000 clones, about 88% of them seen only once. Trimming removed 7 bases at V and 3 bases at J, with 13 bases between. Germline CDR1 is SGHVS and CDR2 is FQNEAQ. This CDR3 contains 13 residues. The source was peripheral blood, collected on day 0 of AZD1222 vaccination. J is TRBJ2-7 and V is TRBV7-8, with D hard to call. The TCR comes from an adult in good health. DNA of the CDR3: TGTGCCAGCAAATATCGAGGAGACTACGAGCAGTACTTC. The encoded protein is CASKYRGDYEQYF.